The source of this T cell receptor beta chain is a study of OX40 agonist ivuxolimab in advanced cancers. As for the study in general: Every 2 weeks, ivuxolimab was infused into the patients intravenously at between 0.01 and 10 mg/kg.

The CDR3 extends over 14 amino acids. Germline lookup yields CDR1 LGHNA and CDR2 YSLEER. V trimming: 0 bases; J trimming: 7 bases; junction bases outside the gene matches: 3. Profiling relied on immunoSEQ multiplex PCR, and the TCRdb table lists in-frame clones only, not all of them. This repertoire shows around 17,000 clones, 70% to 90% found once; its top ten account for under 35%. The sequence was obtained from an adult with an advanced solid tumor such as melanoma, head and neck, liver or kidney cancer. Source: CD4+ or CD8+ T cells sorted from blood, taken in a trial of the OX40 agonist ivuxolimab. The chain is built from TRBV4-3 and TRBJ2-1; 7 bases match TRBD1. CDR3 nucleotide sequence: TGCGCCAGCAGCCAAGATCAGGGGGATAATGAGCAGTTCTTC. Translating it yields CASSQDQGDNEQFF.